The clone carrying this TCR beta chain has only one observation. No antigen is known for it. The data derive from a study of blood T cells in healthy people across ages. Next came a second PCR, run for about 6 to 12 cycles, which used a sample-barcoded 5' primer along with a J-beta primer mix. From the 5' RACE reads, TCRdb called clonotypes with MiXCR, one entry per CDR3 protein. This sample carries hundreds of thousands of distinct CDR3 sequences, 56% of them seen once, and the ten largest clones take 25% to 30%. The study, taken as a whole, reports: As naive T cell percentage varied, TCR beta diversity correlated strongly with it. More naive CD4+ cells and higher diversity marked long-lived donors relative to aged donors.

Germline-derived CDR1 and CDR2 are SGHTA and FQGNSA. This CDR3 comprises 17 residues. Trimming cost V 5 bases and J 5 bases; bases outside gene matches: 12. Input material: blood. This chain links TRBV7-2 with TRBJ1-6; 7 nucleotides align to TRBD1. This sequence originates from a man aged 35 to 55 in good health. This CDR3 reads CASSPITGTANNSPLHF. For the CDR3, the DNA is TGTGCCAGCAGCCCAATAACCGGGACAGCAAATAATTCACCCCTCCACTTT.